This T cell receptor (beta chain) was sequenced during a study of blood T cell repertoires in COVID-19. Assay: immunoSEQ multiplex PCR; the TCRdb copy retains only in-frame clones and omits some. The sample comprises roughly 100,000 clones, roughly three quarters of which are singletons, and 9.8% rests with the top ten. This CDR3 has 15 residues. CDR1 is LGHNA and CDR2 is YSLEER in the germline V gene. Trimming left V 4 bases short and J 0 bases short, with 7 bases between. The sample holds a few counts of this clone. The clonotype comes from a woman aged 80 or over with acute or convalescent COVID-19. The material sequenced was peripheral blood. The rearrangement joins TRBV4-3 to TRBJ1-6; possible D gene TRBD1, 6 bases. This chain's CDR3 is CASSLQGSYNSPLHF. The DNA for the CDR3 is TGCGCCAGCAGCCTACAGGGCTCCTATAATTCACCCCTCCACTTT.